This T cell receptor (beta chain) derives from a study of cytomegalovirus exposure and HLA in healthy donors. Overall study results and limits: The Asian-associated ancestry cluster reportedly had fewer N-insertions than the approximately 670-donor mean in a later analysis. Rare TCR sequences predominated, though certain public TCRs were found in many donors.

A note on this clone: The antigen remains unidentified.

Donors sampled were nominally healthy, though unrecorded immune exposures were likely. The PCR had 60 Vbeta and 13 Jbeta primers. Here immunoSEQ multiplex PCR was the method, and the copy in TCRdb shows in-frame clones only, minus some. The profile shows roughly 140,000 clones, approximately 80% of them singletons. The receptor was isolated from a man aged 25 to 40 in good health and CMV-seropositive. Input material: PBMCs.

The CDR3 loop is CASRGTMNTEAFF. The CDR3 DNA reads TGTGCCAGCAGGGGCACCATGAACACTGAAGCTTTCTTT. V is TRBV25-1 and J is TRBJ1-1; D not resolved. CDR1 is MGHDK, CDR2 SYGVNS, per germline. The CDR3 spans 13 residues. V dropped 6 bases and J dropped 0 bases, with 8 bases sitting between them.